A selection of T cell receptor beta chains follows, all from one sample in a study of cytomegalovirus exposure and HLA in healthy donors. Using immunoSEQ multiplex PCR, the repertoire was profiled, and TCRdb retains in-frame clones only, with some absent. The profile shows around 170,000 clones, 82% of them singletons. The sample comprised PBMCs. Receptors were obtained from a woman in her forties or fifties in good health and CMV-seronegative. CDR3s include the opening cysteine and the closing phenylalanine or tryptophan. A D gene is named only where the DNA matches it firmly. Clone size appears in some rows only: once, few, many, or a class for an expanded clone.

>12|NA|TRBJ1-2|TRBV28|TRBD1
CASTQGGYGYTF
TGTGCCAGCACCCAGGGGGGCTATGGCTACACCTTC
>15|NA|TRBJ1-1|TRBV9|NA
CASSKKAGDNTEAFF
TGTGCCAGCAGCAAAAAGGCCGGGGATAACACTGAAGCTTTCTTT
>13|NA|TRBJ2-5|TRBV6-1|NA
CASSENRPREQYF
TGTGCCAGCAGTGAGAACCGACCGAGGGAGCAGTACTTC
>10|once|TRBJ2-5|TRBV2|NA
CASSSETQYF
TGTGCCAGCAGTTCGGAGACCCAGTACTTC
>16|NA|TRBJ2-5|TRBV2|NA
CASSSTGTAAGETQYF
TGTGCCAGCAGTTCGACCGGGACAGCGGCGGGGGAGACCCAGTACTTC
>14|NA|TRBJ2-7|TRBV29-1|NA
CSVATRQAPYEQYF
TGCAGCGTCGCCACCAGACAGGCACCCTACGAGCAGTACTTC
>13|NA|TRBJ2-5|TRBV9|TRBD2
CASAGTRGETQYF
TGTGCCAGCGCCGGGACTAGAGGAGAGACCCAGTACTTC
>14|few|TRBJ1-2|TRBV5-4|TRBD1
CASTGDRVGWGYTF
TGTGCCAGCACTGGGGACAGGGTGGGTTGGGGCTACACCTTC
>14|NA|TRBJ1-6|TRBV28|NA
CASSPGQWRSPLHF
TGTGCCAGCAGCCCAGGACAGTGGCGTTCACCCCTCCACTTT
>17|NA|TRBJ1-1|TRBV19|TRBD1
CASSIDPGQGGNTEAFF
TGTGCCAGTAGTATCGACCCGGGACAGGGGGGGAACACTGAAGCTTTCTTT
>14|few|TRBJ1-1|TRBV15|TRBD1
CATRGDRENTEAFF
TGTGCCACCAGGGGGGACAGGGAGAACACTGAAGCTTTCTTT
>15|NA|TRBJ1-6|TRBV28|NA
CASRWGTSYNSPLHF
TGTGCCAGCAGGTGGGGGACATCGTATAATTCACCCCTCCACTTT
>13|once|TRBJ2-5|TRBV29-1|TRBD1
CSVLRGLVETQYF
TGCAGCGTCTTAAGGGGGCTGGTAGAGACCCAGTACTTC
>16|NA|TRBJ2-5|TRBV11-2|TRBD2
CASSSIAGIDQETQYF
TGTGCCAGCAGCTCGATAGCGGGGATAGACCAAGAGACCCAGTACTTC
>15|few|TRBJ2-7|TRBV27|TRBD1
CASSLEGQGAGEQYF
TGTGCCAGCAGTTTAGAGGGCCAGGGGGCTGGCGAGCAGTACTTC
>16|few|TRBJ2-7|TRBV7-2|NA
CASSLDGGLTPREQYF
TGTGCCAGCAGCTTAGATGGTGGACTGACCCCGCGCGAGCAGTACTTC
>13|NA|TRBJ2-1|TRBV7-3|NA
CASSRTRGGEQFF
TGTGCCAGCAGCAGAACCCGTGGTGGCGAGCAGTTCTTC
>13|NA|TRBJ1-3|TRBV30|NA
CAWTRSGGNTIYF
TGTGCCTGGACGAGGTCGGGAGGAAACACCATATATTTT
>15|NA|TRBJ1-5|TRBV11-2|TRBD1
CASSQQTGPNQPQHF
TGTGCCAGCAGCCAGCAGACAGGGCCCAATCAGCCCCAGCATTTT
>11|few|TRBJ2-1|TRBV4-1|NA
CASSQRGRQFF
TGCGCCAGCAGCCAACGGGGAAGACAGTTCTTC
>17|NA|TRBJ2-1|TRBV19|NA
CASSIVGGGIKYNEQFF
TGTGCCAGTAGTATAGTTGGAGGGGGCATCAAATACAATGAGCAGTTCTTC
>15|NA|TRBJ2-1|TRBV5-1|TRBD2
CASSPLAGGYNEQFF
TGCGCCAGCAGCCCGCTAGCGGGAGGGTACAATGAGCAGTTCTTC
>15|NA|TRBJ2-7|TRBV5-1|TRBD2
CASSSASGRAYEQYF
TGCGCCAGCAGCTCCGCTAGCGGGAGGGCCTACGAGCAGTACTTC
>16|NA|TRBJ1-5|TRBV18|NA
CASSPREASSNQPQHF
TGTGCCAGCTCACCAAGGGAGGCCTCGAGCAATCAGCCCCAGCATTTT
>16|NA|TRBJ2-7|TRBV13|TRBD2
CASSRDTSGGSYEQYF
TGTGCCAGCAGCCGGGATACTAGCGGGGGATCCTACGAGCAGTACTTC
>15|NA|TRBJ2-1|TRBV18|NA
CASSPGTFSYNEQFF
TGTGCCAGCTCACCCGGGACATTCTCCTACAATGAGCAGTTCTTC
>15|NA|TRBJ1-1|TRBV5-1|TRBD1
CASSLGQGLETEAFF
TGCGCCAGCAGCTTGGGACAGGGGCTAGAGACTGAAGCTTTCTTT
>11|NA|TRBJ2-3|TRBV5-4|NA
CASSPADTQYF
TGTGCCAGCAGCCCCGCAGATACGCAGTATTTT
>16|NA|TRBJ2-7|TRBV13|NA
CASSSPGQGLSYEQYF
TGTGCCAGCAGCTCCCCCGGGCAGGGGCTCTCCTACGAGCAGTACTTC
>14|NA|TRBJ2-4|TRBV5-1|NA
CASSPGNAKNIQYF
TGCGCCAGCAGTCCAGGTAACGCCAAAAACATTCAGTACTTC
>16|NA|TRBJ1-4|TRBV7-9|TRBD1
CSSSSTGGTTNEKLFF
TGTTCCAGCAGCTCGACAGGGGGCACAACTAATGAAAAACTGTTTTTT
>17|NA|TRBJ1-2|TRBV28|TRBD1
CASTIGGNEIFNYGYTF
TGTGCCAGCACGATAGGGGGCAACGAAATTTTTAACTATGGCTACACCTTC
>13|NA|TRBJ1-5|TRBV28|NA
CASSLSGNQPQHF
TGTGCCAGCAGTTTGTCGGGGAATCAGCCCCAGCATTTT
>14|once|TRBJ2-5|TRBV7-2|NA
CASSLGAVKETQYF
TGTGCCAGCAGCTTAGGGGCAGTCAAAGAGACCCAGTACTTC
>14|NA|TRBJ1-2|TRBV4-3|NA
CASSQEQGYHGYTF
TGCGCCAGCAGCCAAGAGCAGGGTTATCATGGCTACACCTTC
>15|NA|TRBJ2-1|TRBV19|TRBD2
CASSIVLAGYNEQFF
TGTGCCAGTAGTATAGTACTAGCGGGGTACAATGAGCAGTTCTTC
>16|NA|TRBJ1-4|TRBV28|TRBD1
CASSSLTGERDEKLFF
TGTGCCAGCAGTTCTCTCACAGGGGAGAGGGATGAAAAACTGTTTTTT
>13|NA|TRBJ2-3|TRBV7-8|NA
CASTETSTDTQYF
TGTGCCAGCACGGAGACCTCCACAGATACGCAGTATTTT
>11|NA|TRBJ2-1|TRBV6-1|NA
CASTQYNEQFF
TGTGCCAGCACCCAATACAATGAGCAGTTCTTC
>15|NA|TRBJ2-1|TRBV21-1|NA
CAKVSRGTAYNEQFF
TGTGCCAAGGTAAGTAGGGGGACAGCCTACAATGAGCAGTTCTTC
>14|once|TRBJ2-3|TRBV6-6|NA
CASSYAGSTDTQYF
TGTGCCAGCAGTTACGCCGGGAGCACAGATACGCAGTATTTT
>18|NA|TRBJ2-1|TRBV11-2|TRBD2
CASSKHALAGGSYNEQFF
TGTGCCAGCAGCAAACACGCACTAGCGGGGGGGTCCTACAATGAGCAGTTCTTC
>11|NA|TRBJ1-2|TRBV20-1|NA
CSARGTDGYTF
TGCAGTGCCCGGGGGACGGATGGCTACACCTTC
>15|NA|TRBJ2-1|TRBV7-3|TRBD2
CASSPSAGREGEQFF
TGTGCCAGCAGCCCATCGGCAGGGCGGGAGGGTGAGCAGTTCTTC
>13|NA|TRBJ2-1|TRBV6-6|NA
CASSFVETKEQFF
TGTGCCAGCAGTTTTGTTGAGACAAAGGAGCAGTTCTTC
>13|NA|TRBJ2-3|TRBV11-3|NA
CASLSPGFQTQYF
TGTGCCAGCCTCTCGCCAGGATTTCAAACGCAGTATTTT